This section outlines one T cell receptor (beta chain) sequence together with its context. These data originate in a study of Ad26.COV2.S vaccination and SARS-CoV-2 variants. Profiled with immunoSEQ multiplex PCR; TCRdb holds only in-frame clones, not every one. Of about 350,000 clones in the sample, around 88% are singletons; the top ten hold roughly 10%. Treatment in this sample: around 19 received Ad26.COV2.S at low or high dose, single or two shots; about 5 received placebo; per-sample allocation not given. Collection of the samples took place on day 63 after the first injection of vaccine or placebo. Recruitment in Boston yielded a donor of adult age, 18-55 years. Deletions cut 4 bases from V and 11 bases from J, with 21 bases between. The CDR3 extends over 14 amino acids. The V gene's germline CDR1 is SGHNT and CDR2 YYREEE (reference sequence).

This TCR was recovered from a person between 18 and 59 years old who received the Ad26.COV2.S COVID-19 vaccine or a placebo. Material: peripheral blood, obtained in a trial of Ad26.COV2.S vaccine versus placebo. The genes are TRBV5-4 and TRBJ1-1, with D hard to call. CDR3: CASSQKPETLGAFF. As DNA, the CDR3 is TGTGCCAGCAGCCAAAAACCAGAGACCCTGGGGGCTTTCTTT.